The source of this T cell receptor beta chain is a study of T-cell memory formation after mild COVID-19. With 0 bases removed from V and 2 bases from J, the gap between germline ends came to 18 bases. The CDR3 length is 18 residues. The germline gives CDR1 MNHEY, CDR2 SVGEGT. Findings and caveats of the study: There were some responding clones in pre-infection memory, which suggested that cross-reactive memory had joined. Shrinking CD4+ clones resided mostly in CM and EM, and CD8+ ones in EMRA. Day 37-peaking second-wave clones had unconfirmed SARS-CoV-2 specificity. Clones shrinking from day 15 to 85 showed even CD4/CD8 mixes; later expanders tilted CD4+.

A remark on this clonotype: Antigen unknown.

TCRdb used MiXCR to reprocess the 5' RACE reads, holding one entry per CDR3 protein. The sample lists over 350,000 distinct CDR3 sequences, 15% to 20% seen once, with 20% to 25% in the top ten. Sequenced material: PBMCs or a T cell subset sorted from them (not recorded which). The receptor was derived from a man younger than 35 who had mild COVID-19 (a few samples of this study predate the infection). Cell type and time point are not known. J is TRBJ2-3 and V is TRBV6-2 or TRBV6-3, with a weak D call TRBD1 (7 bases). The CDR3, as DNA: TGTGCCAGCAGTTACTCGAAGGAGGGGGCAACCCCCACAGATACGCAGTATTTT. Translated: CASSYSKEGATPTDTQYF.